Each of the 30 T cell receptor beta chains below was sequenced from the same sample in a study of breast tumors, draining lymph nodes, adjacent tissues. Samples came from axillary lymph nodes draining the breast cancer. TCRdb called the multiplex PCR reads again in MiXCR, with one record for every CDR3 protein. The sample records over 100,000 distinct CDR3 sequences, about a fifth being singletons. Sequences were obtained from axillary lymph node tissue. These receptors were collected from a female donor with breast cancer. Some clones in this sample may be carry-over from other donors' samples.

In this sample, this clonotype turned up many times. The V call is TRBV12-3 or TRBV12-4, the J call TRBJ1-5, with 11 nucleotides matching TRBD1. The CDR3 is 15 amino acids. V was pared by 6 bases and J by 7 bases, with 8 bases of the junction left unmatched. The CDR3 reads CASSRGTGGRQPQHF. In DNA, the CDR3 is TGTGCCAGCAGCCGAGGGACAGGGGGAAGACAGCCCCAGCATTTT.

As to this clonotype: A much larger clone is a single base away; this may be a read error. The chain is built from TRBV12-3 or TRBV12-4 and TRBJ2-7, with D perhaps matching TRBD1 (6 bases). Trimming removed 4 bases at V and 7 bases at J, with 20 bases between. The CDR3 covers 15 residues. The CDR3 protein is CASSSGSQGKREQYF. The CDR3 bases are TGTGCCAGCAGTTCCGGGTCACAGGGAAAACGAGAGCAGTACTTC.

This clonotype occurred many times. The chain has TRBV29-1 and TRBJ2-1; 12 positions agree with TRBD2. CDR1 is SQVTM and CDR2 is ANQGSEA in the germline V gene. This CDR3 is 17 amino acids long. Trimming cost V 4 bases and J 9 bases; bases outside gene matches: 16. CDR3 in DNA: TGCAGCGTTGGGGGGAGCTGGACTAGCGGGAATATCATTGAGCAGTTCTTC. Its protein is CSVGGSWTSGNIIEQFF.

This clonotype was recorded many times. CDR3 protein: CSASSGLAGGSEQYF. The CDR3 DNA is TGCAGTGCTAGTTCGGGGCTAGCGGGAGGAAGCGAGCAGTACTTC. This chain uses TRBV20-1 with TRBJ2-7, with TRBD2 matching 11 bases. V was pared by 3 bases and J by 6 bases, with 10 bases of the junction left unmatched. This CDR3 region has 15 residues. Germline CDR1 reads DFQATT; CDR2 reads SNEGSKA (reference sequence).

The table lists this clonotype with a few counts. This clone may be a read error of a much larger clone one base away. The V and J genes are TRBV12-3 or TRBV12-4 and TRBJ2-7, with a weak D call TRBD2 (5 bases). Trimming shortened V by 2 bases and J by 3 bases, and 14 bases separated the two germline ends. The CDR3 is 15 residues long. The CDR3 DNA follows: TGTGCCAGCAGTTTAAGTTGGGCGGGCGGCTACGAGCAGTACTTC. It yields the protein CASSLSWAGGYEQYF.

This clonotype was found many times. This chain connects TRBV19 to TRBJ2-6, with a possible D match to TRBD2 (5 bases). CDR1 and CDR2 (germline): LNHDA, SQIVND (reference sequence). This CDR3 contains 15 residues. V dropped 8 bases and J dropped 0 bases, with 11 bases sitting between them. The CDR3 bases are TGTGCCAGTGAGCGGAGGAGCTCTGGGGCCAACGTCCTGACTTTC. This translates into CASERRSSGANVLTF. The full variable domain, with the rest looked up from reference TRBV19 and TRBJ2-6, is DGGITQSPKYLFRKEGQNVTLSCEQNLNHDAMYWYRQDPGQGLRLIYYSQIVNDFQKGDIAEGYSVSREKKESFPLTVTSAQKNPTAFYLCASERRSSGANVLTFGAGSRLTVL.

This clonotype was seen a handful of times. The chain carries TRBV30 and TRBJ2-2; no clear D. Germline-derived CDR1 and CDR2 are GTSNPN and SVGIG (reference sequence). V lost 2 bases and J 0 bases, leaving 16 bases between the germline ends. This CDR3 is built from 17 residues. The CDR3 DNA is TGTGCCTGGAGTCTTCCCCGTTATGGAGCGAACACCGGGGAGCTGTTTTTT. This translates into CAWSLPRYGANTGELFF. Filled out from reference TRBV30 and TRBJ2-2, the complete variable domain reads SQTIHQWPATLVQPVGSPLSLECTVEGTSNPNLYWYRQAAGRGLQLLFYSVGIGQISSEVPQNLSASRPQDRQFILSSKKLLLSDSGFYLCAWSLPRYGANTGELFFGEGSRLTVL.

Ten or more counts support this clonotype. The CDR3 DNA reads as TGTGCCAGCAGCTGGACAGGGTCGGGAAACACCATATATTTT. Its protein product is CASSWTGSGNTIYF. This chain links TRBV7-9 with TRBJ1-3; 8 bases are shared with TRBD1. After removal of 4 bases from V and 4 bases from J, the junction contained 3 bases not matched to a gene. Germline V gene lookup returns CDR1 SEHNR and CDR2 FQNEAQ (reference sequence). This CDR3 comprises 14 residues.

This clonotype was counted many times. The genes are TRBV25-1 and TRBJ2-3, with 10 bases that match TRBD2. The CDR3 loop spans 15 amino acids. V shed 8 bases and J 4 bases; nucleotides not matched to a gene: 9. Germline assignment: CDR1 MGHDK and CDR2 SYGVNS. CDR3 protein: CASAPGAGGADTQYF. Written as DNA, the CDR3 is TGTGCCAGCGCCCCAGGAGCGGGAGGGGCAGATACGCAGTATTTT.

This clonotype has ten or more counts. The rearrangement joins TRBV5-1 to TRBJ2-7; D gene unclear. This CDR3 contains 16 residues. Per germline, CDR1 SGHRS and CDR2 YFSETQ. V shed 0 bases and J shed 5 bases, with 18 bases lying between them. The DNA of the CDR3 is TGCGCCAGCAGCTTGGATCCGGCGACGACGTCGGACGAGCAGTACTTC. Encoded protein: CASSLDPATTSDEQYF.

This clonotype was observed many times. The rearrangement links TRBV5-8 to TRBJ2-7; D remains ambiguous. Germline V gene data show CDR1 as SGHTS and CDR2 as YDEGEE. V gave up 3 bases and J gave up 3 bases, with 4 bases separating them. The CDR3 is 11 residues long. This chain's CDR3 is CASSSDYEQYF. Written as DNA, the CDR3 is TGTGCCAGCAGCTCCGACTACGAGCAGTACTTC.

There are many counts of this clonotype. The J gene is TRBJ2-6, the V gene TRBV25-1; D possibly corresponds to TRBD1 (6 bases). The CDR3 has 16 residues. Trimming removed 2 bases at V and 2 bases at J, with 10 bases between. Germline V gene lookup returns CDR1 MGHDK and CDR2 SYGVNS. DNA of the CDR3: TGTGCCAGCAGTGAACCCAACAGGGCTGGGGCCAACGTCCTGACTTTC. Amino acids: CASSEPNRAGANVLTF.

This clonotype was detected many times. In DNA, the CDR3 is TGTGCCAGCAGCCTCAATGCGGGCCAAGAGACCCAGTACTTC. Translating it yields CASSLNAGQETQYF. The rearrangement links TRBV7-9 to TRBJ2-5, with TRBD2 as a possible D gene (5 bases). The V gene's germline CDR1 is SEHNR and CDR2 FQNEAQ (reference sequence). Trimming took off 5 bases at V and 1 base at J, with 11 bases between the two ends. CDR3 length: 14 amino acids. The whole variable domain, filled in from reference TRBV7-9 and TRBJ2-5, reads DTGVSQNPRHKITKRGQNVTFRCDPISEHNRLYWYRQTLGQGPEFLTYFQNEAQLEKSRLLSDRFSAERPKGSFSTLEIQRTEQGDSAMYLCASSLNAGQETQYFGPGTRLLVL.

This clonotype has more than one count but fewer than ten. The chain employs TRBV7-2 and TRBJ2-7; D is uncertain. CDR1 is SGHTA and CDR2 is FQGNSA in the germline V gene. The CDR3 loop spans 14 amino acids. The V gene lost 5 bases and the J gene lost 9 bases, with 20 bases spanning the gap. CDR3 sequence: CASSPARAALGQYF. The CDR3 DNA sequence: TGTGCCAGCAGCCCTGCACGGGCTGCCTTAGGGCAGTACTTC.

The gene calls are TRBV7-2 and TRBJ2-7, with 10 bases fitting TRBD2. The CDR3 runs 14 residues. Per germline, CDR1 SGHTA and CDR2 FQGNSA. Unmatched junction bases numbered 7, after V lost 5 bases and J lost 6 bases. CDR3 residues: CASSRASGSCEQYF. The CDR3 nucleotides read TGTGCCAGCAGCCGGGCTAGCGGGAGCTGCGAGCAGTACTTC. The full variable domain, in which reference TRBV7-2 and TRBJ2-7 provide the parts outside the CDR3, is GAGVSQSPSNKVTEKGKDVELRCDPISGHTALYWYRQSLGQGLEFLIYFQGNSAPDKSGLPSDRFSAERTGGSVSTLTIQRTQQEDSAVYLCASSRASGSCEQYFGPGTRLTVT.

The chain has TRBV27 and TRBJ2-1; 10 bases are shared with TRBD2. CDR1 MNHEY and CDR2 SMNVEV come from the germline V gene (reference sequence). The J segment lost 5 bases and the V segment lost 6 bases, leaving 1 base of the junction unmatched. The CDR3 extends over 13 amino acids. The CDR3 bases are TGTGCCAGCAGAGGACTAGCGGACAATGAGCAGTTCTTC. The encoded protein is CASRGLADNEQFF.

With regard to this clonotype: One end of the junction does not line up with germline, which may come from a read error. CDR3 sequence (DNA): TGTGCCAGCAGTTTAGAAAACACCGGGGAGCTGTGTTTT. Protein sequence: CASSLENTGELCF. V gene TRBV12-3 or TRBV12-4 combines with J gene TRBJ2-2; TRBD2 is a possible D gene (5 bases). The CDR3 has 13 amino acids.

This clonotype was observed at least ten times. The chain has TRBV30 and TRBJ2-7; D gene unclear. Trimming took 3 bases from V and 6 from J, leaving 18 bases between them. Germline-derived CDR1 and CDR2 are GTSNPN and SVGIG (reference sequence). This CDR3 contains 14 residues. CDR3 protein: CAWSEIQRLIEQYF. DNA of the CDR3: TGTGCCTGGAGCGAAATCCAACGACTGATCGAGCAGTACTTC.

Note on this clonotype: This clone may be a read error of a much larger clone one base away. The chain is built from TRBV4-3 and TRBJ2-2, with 10 bases lining up with TRBD2. Germline V gene sequence: CDR1 LGHNA, CDR2 YSLEER. The CDR3 runs to 19 residues. In DNA form, the CDR3 reads TGCGCCAGCAGCCCCCGGCTAGCAGCGGGAGGGCCGGGCACCGGGGAGCTGCTTTTT. Translation gives CASSPRLAAGGPGTGELLF.

This clonotype was detected many times. This rearrangement joins TRBV12-3 or TRBV12-4 to TRBJ1-2; D ambiguous. Trimming took off 0 bases at V and 7 bases at J, with 6 bases between the two ends. This CDR3 is 12 amino acids long. CDR3 coding DNA: TGTGCCAGCAGTTTAGCATGGGGTGGCTACACCTTC. Protein: CASSLAWGGYTF.

As to this clonotype: A much larger clone sits a single nucleotide away, making a read error possible. V and J are TRBV29-1 and TRBJ2-5; TRBD2 matches at 7 bases. Germline V lookup: CDR1 SQVTM, CDR2 ANQGSEA. This CDR3 contains 13 residues. After removal of 3 bases from V and 4 bases from J, the junction contained 5 bases not matched to a gene. The DNA for the CDR3 is TGCAGCGTTGAGGGAGGGGTAGGAGAGACCCAGTACTTC. Its protein is CSVEGGVGETQYF.

This clonotype was seen at least ten times. This rearrangement joins TRBV27 to TRBJ1-5; 8 bases line up with TRBD1. V lost 2 bases to trimming and J lost 7 bases; unmatched junction nucleotides: 7. Germline CDR1 reads MNHEY; CDR2 reads SMNVEV (reference sequence). The CDR3 contains 15 residues. The CDR3 DNA reads TGTGCCAGCAGTTTAAGGCAGGGGGCCGGGCAGCCCCAGCATTTT. It encodes CASSLRQGAGQPQHF.

This clonotype was recorded at least ten times. The rearrangement joins TRBV4-2 to TRBJ1-4; 9 bases agree with TRBD1. This CDR3 has 18 amino acids. The germline V gene encodes CDR1 LGHNA and CDR2 YNFKEQ. After removal of 3 bases from V and 5 bases from J, the junction contained 13 bases not matched to a gene. The CDR3 coding sequence is TGTGCCAGCAGCCACTACATTTTTAGGGACAGGGAGAATGAAAAACTGTTTTTT. Encoded protein: CASSHYIFRDRENEKLFF.

In this sample, this clonotype turned up many times. The gene calls are TRBV4-2 and TRBJ2-5; D ambiguous. The V gene's germline CDR1 is LGHNA and CDR2 YNFKEQ. The CDR3 sequence is 14 residues long. Trimming stripped 1 base from V and 2 bases from J, with 8 bases between. The CDR3 is CASSQVGLQETQYF. CDR3 DNA sequence: TGTGCCAGCAGCCAAGTAGGGCTGCAAGAGACCCAGTACTTC.

This clonotype came up a few times. The chain links TRBV30 to TRBJ2-3, with a tentative D call TRBD2 (7 bases). The CDR3 is 17 residues long. From germline, CDR1 is GTSNPN and CDR2 SVGIG (reference sequence). Trimming left V 0 bases short and J 4 bases short, with 20 bases between. The CDR3 region has the DNA TGTGCCTGGAGTGTACCGGGGGCGGGAGTGGGGGCAGATACGCAGTATTTT. Its translation is CAWSVPGAGVGADTQYF.

This clonotype was detected once. A read error is likely, as this CDR3 ends without the conserved phenylalanine or tryptophan. This sequence joins TRBV5-1 and TRBJ2-2; D is ambiguous. The CDR3 totals 14 residues. Deletions cut 5 bases from V and 6 bases from J, with 14 bases between. Germline V lookup: CDR1 SGHRS, CDR2 YFSETQ. The CDR3 loop is CASRRVAAPGELFL. CDR3 DNA sequence: TGCGCCAGCAGACGGGTCGCGGCGCCCGGGGAGCTGTTTCTC.

The chain has TRBV19 and TRBJ2-1; TRBD1 aligns across 11 bases. J gave up 0 bases and V 6 bases, and 1 base lay outside the gene matches. The CDR3 contains 15 residues. The germline V gene has CDR1 LNHDA and CDR2 SQIVND (reference sequence). This chain's CDR3 is CASRGTGGSYNEQFF. CDR3 in DNA: TGTGCCAGTAGGGGGACAGGGGGCTCCTACAATGAGCAGTTCTTC.

A note on this clonotype: A much larger clone lies a single base off, so this may be a read error. This chain connects TRBV7-9 to TRBJ2-1; D is possibly TRBD2 (5 bases). The V gene's germline CDR1 is SEHNR and CDR2 FQNEAQ (reference sequence). The CDR3 has 15 residues. The CDR3 sequence is CVSSLGTSFYNEQFF. The CDR3 DNA reads TGTGTCAGCAGCTTAGGTACTAGTTTTTACAATGAGCAGTTCTTC.

This clonotype appeared many times. This chain uses TRBV19 with TRBJ2-7; 9 bases fit TRBD2. This CDR3 contains 14 residues. J was trimmed by 3 bases and V by 4 bases; bases with no gene match: 4. The germline CDR1 and CDR2 sequences are LNHDA and SQIVND (reference sequence). CDR3 region: CASSTSGTLYEQYF. The CDR3 DNA sequence: TGTGCCAGTAGTACTAGCGGGACGCTCTACGAGCAGTACTTC.

This clonotype appeared many times. The chain recombines TRBV7-2 with TRBJ2-7; TRBD2 agrees at 15 bases. The CDR3 length is 16 residues. J lost 5 bases, V lost 5 bases, and 7 bases had no gene match. Germline-derived CDR1 and CDR2 are SGHTA and FQGNSA. The chain's CDR3 is CASSQGTSGRRNEQYF. As DNA, the CDR3 is TGTGCCAGCAGCCAGGGGACTAGCGGGAGGAGGAACGAGCAGTACTTC. Full variable domain (missing parts from reference TRBV7-2 and TRBJ2-7): GAGVSQSPSNKVTEKGKDVELRCDPISGHTALYWYRQSLGQGLEFLIYFQGNSAPDKSGLPSDRFSAERTGGSVSTLTIQRTQQEDSAVYLCASSQGTSGRRNEQYFGPGTRLTVT.